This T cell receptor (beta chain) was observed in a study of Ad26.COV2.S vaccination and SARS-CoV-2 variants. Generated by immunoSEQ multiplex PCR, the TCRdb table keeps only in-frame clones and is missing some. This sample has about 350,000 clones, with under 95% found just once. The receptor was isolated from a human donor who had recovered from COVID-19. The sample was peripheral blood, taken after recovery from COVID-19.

The CDR3 protein is CASSLNDGGQETQYF. CDR3 coding DNA: TGCGCCAGCAGCCTCAACGACGGGGGTCAAGAGACCCAGTACTTC. The J gene is TRBJ2-5, the V gene TRBV4-1; tentatively, D is TRBD2 (6 bases). This CDR3 is 15 amino acids long. V gave up 4 bases and J gave up 2 bases, with 14 bases separating them. Germline V gene lookup returns CDR1 MGHRA and CDR2 YSYEKL.